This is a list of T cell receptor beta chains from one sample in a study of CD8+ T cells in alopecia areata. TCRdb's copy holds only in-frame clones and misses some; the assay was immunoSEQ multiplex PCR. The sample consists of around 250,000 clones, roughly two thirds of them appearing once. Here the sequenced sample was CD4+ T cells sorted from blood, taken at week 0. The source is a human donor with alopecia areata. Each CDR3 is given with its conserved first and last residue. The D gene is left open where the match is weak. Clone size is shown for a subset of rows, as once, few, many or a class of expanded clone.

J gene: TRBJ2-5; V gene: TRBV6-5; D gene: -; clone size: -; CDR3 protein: CASGLRTNQETQYF; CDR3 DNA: TGTGCCAGCGGTCTACGAACTAATCAAGAGACCCAGTACTTC
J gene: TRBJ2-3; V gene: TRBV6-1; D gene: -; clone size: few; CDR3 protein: CASMLGDTQYF; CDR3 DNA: TGTGCCAGCATGTTAGGGGATACGCAGTATTTT
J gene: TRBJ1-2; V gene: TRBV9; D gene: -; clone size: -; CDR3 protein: CASSVEANYGYTF; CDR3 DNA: TGTGCCAGCAGCGTAGAAGCTAACTATGGCTACACCTTC
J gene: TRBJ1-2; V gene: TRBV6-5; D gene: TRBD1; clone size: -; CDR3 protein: CASSRQGGGGYTF; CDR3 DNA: TGTGCCAGCAGCCGACAGGGAGGAGGAGGCTACACCTTC
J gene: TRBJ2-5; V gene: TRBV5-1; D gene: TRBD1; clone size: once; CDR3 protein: CASSSRTGMETQYF; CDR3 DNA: TGCGCCAGCAGCTCCCGGACAGGGATGGAGACCCAGTACTTC
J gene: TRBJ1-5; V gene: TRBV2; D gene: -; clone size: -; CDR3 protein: CASSDKALNQPQHF; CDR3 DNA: TGTGCCAGCAGCGACAAGGCCCTCAATCAGCCCCAGCATTTT
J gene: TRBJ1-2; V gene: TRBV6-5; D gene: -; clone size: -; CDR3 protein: CASSPLQANYTF; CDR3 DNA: TGTGCCAGCAGTCCCCTCCAGGCGAACTACACCTTC
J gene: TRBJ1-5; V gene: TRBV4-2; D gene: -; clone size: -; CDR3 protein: CASSPQPPGGLNQPQHF; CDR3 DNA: TGTGCCAGCAGCCCCCAGCCCCCCGGGGGTTTAAATCAGCCCCAGCATTTT
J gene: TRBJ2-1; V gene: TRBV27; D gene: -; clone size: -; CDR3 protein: CASSPPGQFF; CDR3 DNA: TGTGCCAGCAGTCCCCCGGGGCAGTTCTTC
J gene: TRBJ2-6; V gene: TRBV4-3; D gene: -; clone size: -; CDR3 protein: CASSQDDSYGANVLTF; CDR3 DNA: TGCGCCAGCAGCCAAGATGACAGCTATGGGGCCAACGTCCTGACTTTC
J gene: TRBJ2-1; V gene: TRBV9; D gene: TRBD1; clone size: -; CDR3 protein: CASRAEIGQGRNEQFF; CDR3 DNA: TGTGCCAGCAGAGCCGAAATCGGACAGGGCAGAAATGAGCAGTTCTTC